This is a list of T cell receptor beta chains from one sample in a study of breast tumors, draining lymph nodes, adjacent tissues. TCRdb called the multiplex PCR reads again in MiXCR, with one record for every CDR3 protein. The data contain 7,000 to 9,000 distinct CDR3 sequences, under 85% of them singletons. The material sequenced was tumor-adjacent breast tissue. The receptors come from a female donor with breast cancer. Some clones in this sample may be carry-over from other donors' samples. The CDR3 runs from the conserved cysteine through the conserved F or W. D genes are given only for firm matches. Size values are once, few and many counts, or a class for expanded clones, and some rows have none.

d_call j_call v_call clone_size cdr3_nt cdr3_aa
. TRBJ1-4 TRBV15 . TGTGCCACCAGCAGAGACAGGGATGAAAAACTGTTTTTT CATSRDRDEKLFF
. TRBJ1-2 TRBV30 many TGTGCCTGGAGTGTTGACCTTAACTATGGCTACACCTTC CAWSVDLNYGYTF
TRBD1 TRBJ1-2 TRBV12-5 . TGTGCTAGTGGTGCCAGGGGGCTCGGCTACACCTTC CASGARGLGYTF
. TRBJ1-6 TRBV7-9 . TGTGCCAGCAGCCGAGACGGACAGAGGAATTCACCCCTCCACTTT CASSRDGQRNSPLHF
TRBD1 TRBJ1-6 TRBV9 . TGTGCCAGCAGCGGACAGGGGGCTGATAATTCACCCCTCCACTTT CASSGQGADNSPLHF
TRBD2 TRBJ2-7 TRBV27 . TGTGCCAGCAGTCCCTCCGGCGGGAGCCTCTACGAGCAGTACTTC CASSPSGGSLYEQYF
. TRBJ1-3 TRBV6-1 . TGTGCCAGCACCCCCCCAGGGATAATAAACACCATATATTTT CASTPPGIINTIYF
. TRBJ1-5 TRBV5-1 . TGCGCCAGCAGCTTGGGTTCCCGAGGGGGCAATCAGCCCCAGCATTTT CASSLGSRGGNQPQHF
. TRBJ2-7 TRBV30 large TGTGCCTGGAGTAAATTGAGTCGGGAGCAGTACTTC CAWSKLSREQYF
. TRBJ2-3 TRBV7-2 . TGTGCCAGCAGCCGGATCACAGATACGCAGTATTTT CASSRITDTQYF
. TRBJ1-2 TRBV20-1 . TGCAGTGCTAGAGACGATGTGGGTTTGGGCTACACCTTC CSARDDVGLGYTF
TRBD1 TRBJ1-3 TRBV15 . TGTGCCACCAGCAGAGATCGGGACAGACAGGGATTAAGCTCTGGAAACACCATATATTTT CATSRDRDRQGLSSGNTIYF
. TRBJ2-1 TRBV12-3/TRBV12-4 medium-sized TGTGCCAGCAGCCAAACTAAAGAGCAGTTCTTC CASSQTKEQFF
. TRBJ2-5 TRBV20-1 . TGCAGTGCTACCGAGTCGTTCGGCCAAGAGACCCAGTACTTC CSATESFGQETQYF
TRBD1 TRBJ2-1 TRBV5-1 . TGCGCCAGCAGCTGGAGACAGGGTAGTGGCGAGCAGTTCTTC CASSWRQGSGEQFF
TRBD2 TRBJ2-5 TRBV20-1 . TGCAGTGCTAGAGACCTTAGCGGGGGGCTTGCGTACTTC CSARDLSGGLAYF
TRBD2 TRBJ2-7 TRBV20-1 . TGCAGTGCGCCGACTAGCGGGGGGACTATAACCTACGAGCAGTACTTC CSAPTSGGTITYEQYF
. TRBJ2-7 TRBV28 . TGTGCCAGCAGTTCAGGGGGAGGCTACGAGCAGTACTTC CASSSGGGYEQYF
. TRBJ2-7 TRBV3-1 medium-sized TGTGCCAGCAGCCATCCGGGGACCTACGAGCAGTACTTC CASSHPGTYEQYF
. TRBJ1-6 TRBV25-1 . TGTGCCAGCAGTGAACGGTATGGCGGGAATTCACCCCTCCACTTT CASSERYGGNSPLHF
TRBD2 TRBJ2-7 TRBV19 . TGTGCCAGTAGTAGGGCTAGCGGAAACTACGAGCAGTACTTC CASSRASGNYEQYF
. TRBJ2-1 TRBV5-4 many TGTGCCAGCAGCCCCCGAGGGCGGAACAATGAGCAGTTCTTC CASSPRGRNNEQFF
TRBD2 TRBJ2-1 TRBV5-4 . TGTGCCAGCAGCCAAACTAGCGGAGCTCACAATGAGCAGTTCTTC CASSQTSGAHNEQFF
. TRBJ2-3 TRBV12-3/TRBV12-4 . TGTGCCAGCAGGTCTGAGGCGGATACGCAGTATTTT CASRSEADTQYF
TRBD2 TRBJ2-7 TRBV7-2 once TGTGCCAGCAGCTTAACTAGCGGCGCCTACGAGCAGTACTTC CASSLTSGAYEQYF